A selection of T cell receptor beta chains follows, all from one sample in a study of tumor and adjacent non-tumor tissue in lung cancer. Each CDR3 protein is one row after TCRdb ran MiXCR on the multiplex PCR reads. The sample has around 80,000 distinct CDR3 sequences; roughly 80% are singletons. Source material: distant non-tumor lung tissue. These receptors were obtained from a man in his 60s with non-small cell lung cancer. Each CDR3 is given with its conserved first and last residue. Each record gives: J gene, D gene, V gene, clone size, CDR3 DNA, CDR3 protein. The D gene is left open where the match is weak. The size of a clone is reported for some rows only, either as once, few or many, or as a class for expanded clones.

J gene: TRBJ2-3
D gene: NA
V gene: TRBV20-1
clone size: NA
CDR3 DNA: TGCAGTACTAGCCCGGATTCAGGCGCAGATACGCAGTATTTT
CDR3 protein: CSTSPDSGADTQYF

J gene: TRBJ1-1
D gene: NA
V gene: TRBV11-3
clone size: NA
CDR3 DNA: TGTGCCAGTAGCTTCGCCGACACGGTCGTCACTGAAGCTTTCTTT
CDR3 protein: CASSFADTVVTEAFF

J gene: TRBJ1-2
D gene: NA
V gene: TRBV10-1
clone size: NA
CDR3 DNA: TGCGCCAGTAGCCACAACTATGGCTACACCTTC
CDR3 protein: CASSHNYGYTF

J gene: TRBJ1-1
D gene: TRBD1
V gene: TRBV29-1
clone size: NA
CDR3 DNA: TGCAGCGTTGCTGACAGGGGCTTAACTCAAGCTTTCTTT
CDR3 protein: CSVADRGLTQAFF

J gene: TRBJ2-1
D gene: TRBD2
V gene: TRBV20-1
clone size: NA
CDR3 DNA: TGCAGTGGTGACTCAGCGGGGGGACCGCGGAATGAGCAGTTCTTC
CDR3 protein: CSGDSAGGPRNEQFF

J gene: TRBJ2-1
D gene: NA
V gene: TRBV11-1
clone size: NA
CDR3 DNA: TGTATCAGCAGCTTGGTTGGTGGACAGTCCCACAATGAGCAGTTCTTT
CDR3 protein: CISSLVGGQSHNEQFF

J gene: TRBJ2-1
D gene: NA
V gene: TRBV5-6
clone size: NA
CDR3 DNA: TGTGCCAGCAGTCTTGGAACGTCCAATGAGTTGTTATTC
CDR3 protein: CASSLGTSNELLF

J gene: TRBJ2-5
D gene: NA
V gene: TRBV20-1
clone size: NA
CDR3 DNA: TGCAGTGCTAACCTCCCCAAGACAGAAGAGACCCAATACTTC
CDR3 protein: CSANLPKTEETQYF

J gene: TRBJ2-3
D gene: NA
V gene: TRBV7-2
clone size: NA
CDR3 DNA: TGTGCCAGCAGCTTAGAGGGGGGGAGGGCCCTCCACCAGTATTTT
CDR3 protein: CASSLEGGRALHQYF

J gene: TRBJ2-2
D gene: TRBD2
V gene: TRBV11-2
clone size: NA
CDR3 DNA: TGTGCCAGCAGCGACCCGGGGGGCGGGGGGTTTGCCGTGGAGCTGTTTTTT
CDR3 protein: CASSDPGGGGFAVELFF

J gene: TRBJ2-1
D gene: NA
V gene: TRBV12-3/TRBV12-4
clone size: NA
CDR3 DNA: TGTGCCAGCAGTTTATCTTTGGTAGGTGAGCAGTCCTTC
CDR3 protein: CASSLSLVGEQSF

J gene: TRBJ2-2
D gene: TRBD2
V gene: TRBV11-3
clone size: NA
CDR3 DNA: TGTGCCAGCAGCTTCCGGGGAGCGGGAGGATACGGAGCTGGGGAGCTGTTTTTT
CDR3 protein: CASSFRGAGGYGAGELFF

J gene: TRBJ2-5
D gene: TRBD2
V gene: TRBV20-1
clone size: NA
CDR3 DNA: TGCAGTGCTAGAGATCGACTAGCCAATGTTCAAGAGACCCAGTACTTC
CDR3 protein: CSARDRLANVQETQYF

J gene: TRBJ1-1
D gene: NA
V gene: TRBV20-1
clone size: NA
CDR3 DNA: TGCAGTGTTAGATTACGTCGGAGGACTGAAGCTTTCTTT
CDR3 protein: CSVRLRRRTEAFF

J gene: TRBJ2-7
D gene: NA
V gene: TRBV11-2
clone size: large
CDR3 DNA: TGTGCCAGCAGCTTAATCCCCGAGGCCCTCAAAGGCTACGAGCAGTACTTC
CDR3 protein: CASSLIPEALKGYEQYF

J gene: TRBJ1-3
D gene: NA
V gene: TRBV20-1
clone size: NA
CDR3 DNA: TGCAGTGCTACCCCGACATGGAGAAACACCATATATTTT
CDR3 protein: CSATPTWRNTIYF

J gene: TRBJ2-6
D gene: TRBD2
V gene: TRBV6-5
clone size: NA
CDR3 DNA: TGTGCCAGCTTCATAGCGGGAGCCAGCTCTGGGGCCAATGTCCTGACTTTC
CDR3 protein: CASFIAGASSGANVLTF

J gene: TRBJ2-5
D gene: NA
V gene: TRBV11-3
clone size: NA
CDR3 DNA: TGTACCAGCAGCTTTACCGGAGTAGAGACCCAGTACTTC
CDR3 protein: CTSSFTGVETQYF

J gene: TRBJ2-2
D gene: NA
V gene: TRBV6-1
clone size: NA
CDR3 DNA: TGTGCCAGCAGTGATCAGGAAACTGGGAAGCTGTTGTTT
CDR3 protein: CASSDQETGKLLF

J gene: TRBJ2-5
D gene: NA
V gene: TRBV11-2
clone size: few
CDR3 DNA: TGTGCCAGCAGCTCTGGACAAGTCCAAAAGACTCAGTACTTC
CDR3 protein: CASSSGQVQKTQYF

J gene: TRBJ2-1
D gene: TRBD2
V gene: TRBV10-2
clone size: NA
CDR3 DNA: TGCGTCAGTAACGGACTAGCGGGAGCGCTAAATGAGCAGTTCTTC
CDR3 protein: CVSNGLAGALNEQFF

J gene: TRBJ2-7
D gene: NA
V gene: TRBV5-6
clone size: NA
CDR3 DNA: TGTGCCAGCAGCTTGAGGCAGGGCAATCCCGAGCAGTACTTC
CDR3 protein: CASSLRQGNPEQYF

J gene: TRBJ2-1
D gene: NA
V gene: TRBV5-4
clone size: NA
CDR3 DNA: TGTACCAGCACCTTGGTCGGTAGCGTGAACTACAATGAGCAGTTCTTC
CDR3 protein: CTSTLVGSVNYNEQFF

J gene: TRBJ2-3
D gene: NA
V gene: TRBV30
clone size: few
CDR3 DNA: TGTGCCTGGAGCCATGGCCGGGACAACGACGCGCAGTATTTT
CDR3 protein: CAWSHGRDNDAQYF

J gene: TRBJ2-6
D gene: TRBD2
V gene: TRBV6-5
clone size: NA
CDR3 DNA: TGTACCAGCTCCCTAGCGGGAGCCAGCTCTGGGGCCAACGTCCTGACTTTC
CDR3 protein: CTSSLAGASSGANVLTF

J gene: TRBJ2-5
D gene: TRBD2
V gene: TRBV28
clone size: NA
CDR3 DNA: TGTGCCAGCAGTTCCTCTTCCTCTAGCGGGAGGGCCGAGACCCAGTACTTC
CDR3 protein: CASSSSSSSGRAETQYF

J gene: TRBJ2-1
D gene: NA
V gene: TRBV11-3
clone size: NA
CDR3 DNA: TGTACCAGTAGCCGGACAGTCGATAATGAGCAGTTCTTC
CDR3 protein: CTSSRTVDNEQFF

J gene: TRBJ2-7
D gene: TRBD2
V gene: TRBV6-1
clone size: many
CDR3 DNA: TGTGCCAGCAGTGTGCGGGAGGGCGGCTACGAGCAGTACTTC
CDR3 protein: CASSVREGGYEQYF

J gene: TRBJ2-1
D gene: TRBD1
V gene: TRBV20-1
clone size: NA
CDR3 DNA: TGCAGTGCTAGGGACAGGGCCTGTGAACAGTTCTTC
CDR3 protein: CSARDRACEQFF

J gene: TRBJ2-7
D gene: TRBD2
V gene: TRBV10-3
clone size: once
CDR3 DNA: TGTGCCATCAGCCCCGGGGGGGGGGCGACAACCAAAAACTACGAGCAGTACTTC
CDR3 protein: CAISPGGGATTKNYEQYF

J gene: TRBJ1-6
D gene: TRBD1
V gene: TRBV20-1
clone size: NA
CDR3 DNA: TGCAGTGCTGCCCAGGACAGGGCCGCTTCATCACTCCACTTT
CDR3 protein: CSAAQDRAASSLHF

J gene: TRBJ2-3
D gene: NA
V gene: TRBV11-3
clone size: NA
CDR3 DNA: TGTGCCAGCAGTTTAGTCGCCGAGGGGCGGACAGATACGCAGTATTTT
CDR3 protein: CASSLVAEGRTDTQYF

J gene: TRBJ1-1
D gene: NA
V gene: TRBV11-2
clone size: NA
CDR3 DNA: TGTGCCAGCAGCATAGATCAGGGGACTGAAGCCTTCTTT
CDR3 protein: CASSIDQGTEAFF

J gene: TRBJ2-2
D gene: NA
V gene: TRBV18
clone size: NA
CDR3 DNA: TGTGCCACCCGCGTCCAAGGGGAGACCGTGGAGCTGTTTTTT
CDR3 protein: CATRVQGETVELFF

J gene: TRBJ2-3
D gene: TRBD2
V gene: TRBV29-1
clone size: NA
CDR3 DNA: TGCAGCGTTGAAGACCCCCAGAGGACTAGCGCTACAGTTATGCAGTATTTT
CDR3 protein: CSVEDPQRTSATVMQYF

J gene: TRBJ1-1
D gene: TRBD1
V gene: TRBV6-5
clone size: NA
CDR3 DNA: TGTGTCAGCAGTTACAGGGGGACAGGACGGAACACTGAAGCTTTCTTT
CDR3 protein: CVSSYRGTGRNTEAFF

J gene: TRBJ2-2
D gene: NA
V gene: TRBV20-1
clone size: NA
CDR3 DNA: TGCGGTGCTAGAGATCCAACAGGGATGGCCACCGGGGAGCTGTTTTTT
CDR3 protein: CGARDPTGMATGELFF

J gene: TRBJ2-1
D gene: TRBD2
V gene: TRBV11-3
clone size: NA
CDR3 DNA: TGCACCAGCAGTTTAGATCGACTAGCGGGAGTAGGTAATGAGCAATTCTTC
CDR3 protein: CTSSLDRLAGVGNEQFF

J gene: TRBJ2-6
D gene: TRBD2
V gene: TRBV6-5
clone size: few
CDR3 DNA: TGTGCCAGCAGCCTAGCGGGAGCCAGCTCTGGAGTCAACATCCTGACTTTC
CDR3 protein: CASSLAGASSGVNILTF

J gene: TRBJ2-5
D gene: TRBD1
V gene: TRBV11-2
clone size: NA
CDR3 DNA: TGTGCCAGCAGCTATACAATGAGGGGGCCAAAGGAGACCCAGTACTTC
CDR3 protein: CASSYTMRGPKETQYF

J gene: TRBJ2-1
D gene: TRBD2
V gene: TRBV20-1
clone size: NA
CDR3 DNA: TGCAGTGCTAAGTTGACTAGCATGGCCTACAATGAGCAGTTCTTC
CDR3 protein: CSAKLTSMAYNEQFF

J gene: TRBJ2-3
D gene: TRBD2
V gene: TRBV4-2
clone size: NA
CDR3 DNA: TGTGCCAGTAGCCGTCACGCCGGGACTAAATACACAGATACGCAGTATTTT
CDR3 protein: CASSRHAGTKYTDTQYF

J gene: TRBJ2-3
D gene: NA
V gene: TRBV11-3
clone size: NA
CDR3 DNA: TGTGCCAGCAGTTTAGTCGCCGGGGGGCTGACAGATACGCAGTATTTT
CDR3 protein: CASSLVAGGLTDTQYF

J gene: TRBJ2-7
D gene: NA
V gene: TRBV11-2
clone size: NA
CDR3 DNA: TGTGCAAGCAGCTTTTCTTTAGAGCAGTACTTC
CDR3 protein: CASSFSLEQYF

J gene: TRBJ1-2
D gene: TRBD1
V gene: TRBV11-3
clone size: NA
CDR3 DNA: TGTCCCAGCAGCGTGGGACAGGGGTATGGCTTCACCTTC
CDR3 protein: CPSSVGQGYGFTF

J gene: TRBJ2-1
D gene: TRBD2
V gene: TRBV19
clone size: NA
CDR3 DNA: TGTGCCAGTAGTATAGATCTACCGGGACTAGCGGGAATGGGAGTGTTAGATGAGCAGTTCTTC
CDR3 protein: CASSIDLPGLAGMGVLDEQFF

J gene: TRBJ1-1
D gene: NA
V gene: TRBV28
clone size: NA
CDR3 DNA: TGTGCCAGCAGTTTACTGGCGGTGACTGAAGCTTTCTTT
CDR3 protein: CASSLLAVTEAFF

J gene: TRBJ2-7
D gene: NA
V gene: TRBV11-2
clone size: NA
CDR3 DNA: TGTGCCAGCAGCCCAAACTGTAGCGGACGGCGATACGAGCAGTACTTC
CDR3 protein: CASSPNCSGRRYEQYF

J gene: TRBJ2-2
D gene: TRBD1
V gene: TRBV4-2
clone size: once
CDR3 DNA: TGTGTAAGCAGCCAAGGGACAGGGGACGCCGGGGAGCTGTTTTTT
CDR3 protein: CVSSQGTGDAGELFF